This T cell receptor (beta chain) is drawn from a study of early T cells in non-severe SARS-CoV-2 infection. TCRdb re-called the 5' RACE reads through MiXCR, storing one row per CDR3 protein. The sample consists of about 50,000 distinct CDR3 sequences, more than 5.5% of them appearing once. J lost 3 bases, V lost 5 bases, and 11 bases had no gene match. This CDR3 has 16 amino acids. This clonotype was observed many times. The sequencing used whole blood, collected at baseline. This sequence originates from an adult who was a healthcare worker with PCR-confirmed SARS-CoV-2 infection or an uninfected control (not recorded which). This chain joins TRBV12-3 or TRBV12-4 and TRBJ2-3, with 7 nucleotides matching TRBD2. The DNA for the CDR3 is TGTGCCAGCAGTCCCGGGGACTACCGGTCAACAGATACGCAGTATTTT. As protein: CASSPGDYRSTDTQYF.